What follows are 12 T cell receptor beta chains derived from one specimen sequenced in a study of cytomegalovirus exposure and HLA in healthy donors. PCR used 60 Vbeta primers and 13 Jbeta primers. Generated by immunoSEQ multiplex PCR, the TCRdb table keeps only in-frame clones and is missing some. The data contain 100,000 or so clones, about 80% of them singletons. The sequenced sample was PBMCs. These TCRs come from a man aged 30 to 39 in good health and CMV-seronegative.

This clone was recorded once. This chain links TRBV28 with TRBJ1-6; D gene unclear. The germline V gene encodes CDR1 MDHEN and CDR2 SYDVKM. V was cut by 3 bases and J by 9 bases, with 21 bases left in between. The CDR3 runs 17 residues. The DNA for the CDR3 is TGTGCCAGCAGTTTCTTAGCTCGGGGAGTGAAGGGTTCACCCCTCCACTTT. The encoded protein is CASSFLARGVKGSPLHF.

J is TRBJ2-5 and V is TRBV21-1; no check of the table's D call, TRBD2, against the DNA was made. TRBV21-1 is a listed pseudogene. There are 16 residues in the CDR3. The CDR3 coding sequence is TGTGCCAGCAGCAGAGGACTAGCGGGGCATAGGGAGACCCAGTACTTC. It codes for CASSRGLAGHRETQYF.

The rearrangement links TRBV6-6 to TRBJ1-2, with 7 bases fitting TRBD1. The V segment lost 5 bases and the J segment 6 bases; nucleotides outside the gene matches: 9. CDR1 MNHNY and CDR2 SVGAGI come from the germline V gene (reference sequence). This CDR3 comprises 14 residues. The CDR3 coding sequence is TGTGCCAGCAGTCCCTGGACAGGTGGGGATGGCTACACCTTC. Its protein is CASSPWTGGDGYTF.

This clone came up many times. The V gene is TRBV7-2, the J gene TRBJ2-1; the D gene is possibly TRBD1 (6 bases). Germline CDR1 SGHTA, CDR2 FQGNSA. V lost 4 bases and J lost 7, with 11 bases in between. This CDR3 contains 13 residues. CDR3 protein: CASSYQTGNEQFF. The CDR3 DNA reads TGTGCCAGCAGCTATCAAACAGGGAATGAGCAGTTCTTC.

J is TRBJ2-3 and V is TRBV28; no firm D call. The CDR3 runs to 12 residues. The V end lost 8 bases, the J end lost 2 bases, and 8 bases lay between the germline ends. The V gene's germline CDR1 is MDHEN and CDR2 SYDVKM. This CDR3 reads CASRSTTDTQYF. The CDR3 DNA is TGTGCCAGCCGTAGTACCACAGATACGCAGTATTTT.

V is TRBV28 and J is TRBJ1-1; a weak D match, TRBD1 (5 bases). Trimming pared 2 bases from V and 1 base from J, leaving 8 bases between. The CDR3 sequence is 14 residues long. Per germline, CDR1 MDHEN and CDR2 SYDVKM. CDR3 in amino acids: CASSLKGENTEAFF. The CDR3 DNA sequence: TGTGCCAGCAGTTTAAAAGGGGAGAACACTGAAGCTTTCTTT.

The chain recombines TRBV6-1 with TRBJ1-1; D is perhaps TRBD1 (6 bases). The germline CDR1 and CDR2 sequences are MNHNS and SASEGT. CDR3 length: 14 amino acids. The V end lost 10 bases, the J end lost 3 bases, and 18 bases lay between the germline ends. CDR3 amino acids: CAIRQESEHTEAFF. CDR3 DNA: TGTGCCATAAGACAGGAGAGTGAGCACACTGAAGCTTTCTTT.

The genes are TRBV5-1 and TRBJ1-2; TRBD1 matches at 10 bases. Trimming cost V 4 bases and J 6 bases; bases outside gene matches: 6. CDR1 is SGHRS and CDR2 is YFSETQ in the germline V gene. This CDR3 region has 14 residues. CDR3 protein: CASSLRQGADGYTF. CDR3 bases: TGCGCCAGCAGCCTGAGACAGGGGGCTGATGGCTACACCTTC.

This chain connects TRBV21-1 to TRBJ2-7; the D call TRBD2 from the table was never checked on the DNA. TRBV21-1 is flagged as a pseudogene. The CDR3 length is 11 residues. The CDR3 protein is CASSHFYEQYF. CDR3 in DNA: TGTGCCAGCAGCCACTTCTACGAGCAGTACTTC.

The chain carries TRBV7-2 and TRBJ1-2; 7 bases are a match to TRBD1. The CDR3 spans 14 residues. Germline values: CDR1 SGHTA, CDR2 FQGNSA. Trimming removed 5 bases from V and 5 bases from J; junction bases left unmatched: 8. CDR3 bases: TGTGCCAGCAGCCCGGGGACAGCTCGGTATGGCTACACCTTC. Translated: CASSPGTARYGYTF. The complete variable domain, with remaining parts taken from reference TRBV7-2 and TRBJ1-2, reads GAGVSQSPSNKVTEKGKDVELRCDPISGHTALYWYRQSLGQGLEFLIYFQGNSAPDKSGLPSDRFSAERTGGSVSTLTIQRTQQEDSAVYLCASSPGTARYGYTFGSGTRLTVV.

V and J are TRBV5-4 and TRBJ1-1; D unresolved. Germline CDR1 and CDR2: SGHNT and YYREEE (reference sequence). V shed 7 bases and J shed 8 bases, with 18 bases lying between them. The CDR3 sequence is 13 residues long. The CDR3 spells CASFIFARQEAFF. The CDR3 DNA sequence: TGTGCCAGCTTCATTTTCGCCCGCCAGGAAGCTTTCTTT.

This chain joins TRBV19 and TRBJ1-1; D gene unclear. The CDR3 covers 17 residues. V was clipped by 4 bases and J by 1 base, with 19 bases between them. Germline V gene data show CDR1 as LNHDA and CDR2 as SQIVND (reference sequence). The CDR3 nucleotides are TGTGCCAGTAGTAGAGGCCAATCAGTTGCGGAGAACACTGAAGCTTTCTTT. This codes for CASSRGQSVAENTEAFF.